Here is one T cell receptor (beta chain) with its context. The antigen is undetermined. These data come from a study of OX40 agonist ivuxolimab in advanced cancers. Study information: At about 81% male, the cohort had a mean age of 60 years, ranging from about 20 to 79. Partial responses were achieved by three patients: one hepatocellular carcinoma, two cutaneous melanoma.

Repertoires were generated with immunoSEQ multiplex PCR, while TCRdb's copy carries only in-frame clones and drops some. The repertoire holds thousands of clones, with around 75% as singletons. General study findings and limits: CD4+ and CD8+ blood T cells expanded clonally by week 6 at 0.1 to 3.0 mg/kg. In general, CD8+ T cells held more expanded clones than CD4+ did, on average.

This receptor was identified in an adult with an advanced solid tumor such as melanoma, head and neck, liver or kidney cancer. This specimen consisted of CD4+ or CD8+ T cells sorted from blood, obtained in a trial of the OX40 agonist ivuxolimab.

The CDR3 sequence: CASSMPGDSTYNEQFF. The CDR3 nucleotides read TGTGCCAGCAGCATGCCCGGGGACAGCACCTACAATGAGCAGTTCTTC. The genes are TRBV7-3 and TRBJ2-1, with 7 positions matching TRBD1. Germline-derived CDR1 and CDR2 are SGHTA and FQGTGA. This CDR3 region has 16 residues. With 5 bases clipped from V and 2 bases from J, the junction kept 9 bases outside the gene matches.